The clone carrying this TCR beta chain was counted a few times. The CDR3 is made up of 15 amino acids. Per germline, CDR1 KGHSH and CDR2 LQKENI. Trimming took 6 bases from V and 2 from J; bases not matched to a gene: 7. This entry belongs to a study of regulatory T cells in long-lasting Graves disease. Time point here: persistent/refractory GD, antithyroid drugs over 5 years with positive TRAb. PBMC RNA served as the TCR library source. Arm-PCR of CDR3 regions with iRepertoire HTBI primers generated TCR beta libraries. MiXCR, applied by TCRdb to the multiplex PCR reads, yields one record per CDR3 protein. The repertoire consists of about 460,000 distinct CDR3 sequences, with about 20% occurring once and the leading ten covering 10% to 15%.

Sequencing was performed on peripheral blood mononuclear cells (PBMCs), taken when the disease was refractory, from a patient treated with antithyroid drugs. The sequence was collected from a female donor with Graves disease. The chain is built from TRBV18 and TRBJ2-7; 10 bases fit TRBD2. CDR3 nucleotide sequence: TGTGCCAGCTCGCGGACTAGCGGACCAGCCTACGAGCAGTACTTC. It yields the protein CASSRTSGPAYEQYF.